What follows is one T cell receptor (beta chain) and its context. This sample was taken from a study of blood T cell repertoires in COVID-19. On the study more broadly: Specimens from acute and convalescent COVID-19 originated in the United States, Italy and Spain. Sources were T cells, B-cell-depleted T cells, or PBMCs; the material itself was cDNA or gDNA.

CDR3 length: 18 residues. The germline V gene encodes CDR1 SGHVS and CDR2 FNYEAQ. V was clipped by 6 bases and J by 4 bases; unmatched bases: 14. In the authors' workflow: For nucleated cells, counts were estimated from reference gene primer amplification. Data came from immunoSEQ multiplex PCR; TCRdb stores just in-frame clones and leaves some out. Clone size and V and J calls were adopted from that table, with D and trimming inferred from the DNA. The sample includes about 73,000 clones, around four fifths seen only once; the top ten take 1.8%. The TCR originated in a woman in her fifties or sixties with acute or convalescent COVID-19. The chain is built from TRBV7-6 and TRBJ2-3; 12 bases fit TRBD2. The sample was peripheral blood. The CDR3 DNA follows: TGTGCCAGCAGTTCTGGACTAGCGGGAAAACGAAATGCAGATACGCAGTATTTT. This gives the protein CASSSGLAGKRNADTQYF.